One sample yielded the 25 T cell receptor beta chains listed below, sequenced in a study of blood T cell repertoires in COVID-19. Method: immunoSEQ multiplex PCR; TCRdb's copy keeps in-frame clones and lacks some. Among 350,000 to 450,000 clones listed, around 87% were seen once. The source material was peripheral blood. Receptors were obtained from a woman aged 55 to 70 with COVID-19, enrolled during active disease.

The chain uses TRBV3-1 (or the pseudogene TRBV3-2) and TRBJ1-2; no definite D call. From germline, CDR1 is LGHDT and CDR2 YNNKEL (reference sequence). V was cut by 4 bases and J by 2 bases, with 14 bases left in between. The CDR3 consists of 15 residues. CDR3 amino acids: CASSLGPLTNYGYTF. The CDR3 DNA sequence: TGTGCCAGCAGCCTGGGCCCGCTCACGAACTATGGCTACACCTTC.

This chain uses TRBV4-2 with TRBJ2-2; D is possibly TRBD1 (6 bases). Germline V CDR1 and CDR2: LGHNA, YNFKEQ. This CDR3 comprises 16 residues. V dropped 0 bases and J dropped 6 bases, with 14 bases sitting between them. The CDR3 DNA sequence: TGTGCCAGCAGCCAAGATCTAACAGGGCCCGCCGGGGAGCTGTTTTTT. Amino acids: CASSQDLTGPAGELFF.

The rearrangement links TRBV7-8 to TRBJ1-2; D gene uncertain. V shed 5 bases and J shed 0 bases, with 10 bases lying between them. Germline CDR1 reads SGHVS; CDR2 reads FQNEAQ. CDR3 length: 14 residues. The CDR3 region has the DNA TGTGCCAGCAGCCCAGGCGGGGCTAACTATGGCTACACCTTC. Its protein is CASSPGGANYGYTF. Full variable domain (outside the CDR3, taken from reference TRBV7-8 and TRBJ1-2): GAGVSQSPRYKVAKRGQDVALRCDPISGHVSLFWYQQALGQGPEFLTYFQNEAQLDKSGLPSDRFFAERPEGSVSTLKIQRTQQEDSAVYLCASSPGGANYGYTFGSGTRLTVV.

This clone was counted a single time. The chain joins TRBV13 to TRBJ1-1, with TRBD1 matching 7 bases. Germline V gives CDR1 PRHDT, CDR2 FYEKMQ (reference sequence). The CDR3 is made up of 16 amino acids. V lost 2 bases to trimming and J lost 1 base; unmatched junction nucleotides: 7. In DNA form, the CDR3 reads TGTGCCAGCAGCTTATGGAACAGGGGTGGGAACACTGAAGCTTTCTTT. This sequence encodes CASSLWNRGGNTEAFF.

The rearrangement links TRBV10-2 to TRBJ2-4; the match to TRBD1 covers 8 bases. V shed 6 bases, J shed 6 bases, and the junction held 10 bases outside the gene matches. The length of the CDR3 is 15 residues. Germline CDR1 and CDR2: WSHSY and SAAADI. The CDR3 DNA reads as TGCGCCAGCAGGAAACAGGGACAGGAAAGAAACATTCAGTACTTC. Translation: CASRKQGQERNIQYF.

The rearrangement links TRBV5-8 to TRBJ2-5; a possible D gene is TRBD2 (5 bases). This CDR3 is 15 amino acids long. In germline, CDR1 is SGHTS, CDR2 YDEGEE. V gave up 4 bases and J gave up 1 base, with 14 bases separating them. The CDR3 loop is CASSPGLGSQETQYF. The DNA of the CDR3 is TGTGCCAGCAGCCCGGGATTGGGTTCCCAAGAGACCCAGTACTTC. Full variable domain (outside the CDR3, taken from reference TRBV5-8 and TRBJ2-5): EAGVTQSPTHLIKTRGQQATLRCSPISGHTSVYWYQQALGLGLQFLLWYDEGEERNRGNFPPRFSGRQFPNYSSELNVNALELEDSALYLCASSPGLGSQETQYFGPGTRLLVL.

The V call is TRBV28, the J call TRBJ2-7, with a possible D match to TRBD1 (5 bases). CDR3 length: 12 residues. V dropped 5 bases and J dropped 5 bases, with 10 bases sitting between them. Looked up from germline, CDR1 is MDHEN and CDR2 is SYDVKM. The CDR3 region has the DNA TGTGCCAGCAGTCCCAGGGTCCACGAGCAGTACTTC. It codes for CASSPRVHEQYF.

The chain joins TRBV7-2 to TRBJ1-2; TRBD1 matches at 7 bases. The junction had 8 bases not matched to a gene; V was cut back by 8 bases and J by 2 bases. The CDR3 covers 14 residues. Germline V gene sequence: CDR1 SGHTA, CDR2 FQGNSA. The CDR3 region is CASGRGGGNYGYTF. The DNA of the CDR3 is TGTGCCAGCGGTCGCGGAGGGGGCAACTATGGCTACACCTTC.

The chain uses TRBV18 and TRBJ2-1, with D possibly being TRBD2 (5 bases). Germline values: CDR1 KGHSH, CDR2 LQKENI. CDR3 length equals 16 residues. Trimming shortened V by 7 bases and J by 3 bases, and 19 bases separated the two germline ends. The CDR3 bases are TGTGCCAGCTACGACCTGACGCGGAGGAACTACAATGAGCAGTTCTTC. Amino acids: CASYDLTRRNYNEQFF.

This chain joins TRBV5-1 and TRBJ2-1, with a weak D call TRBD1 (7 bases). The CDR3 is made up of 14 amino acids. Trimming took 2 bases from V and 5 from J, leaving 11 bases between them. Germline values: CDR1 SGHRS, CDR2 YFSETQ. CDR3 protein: CASSFQGEDNEQFF. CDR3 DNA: TGCGCCAGCAGCTTTCAGGGGGAGGACAATGAGCAGTTCTTC.

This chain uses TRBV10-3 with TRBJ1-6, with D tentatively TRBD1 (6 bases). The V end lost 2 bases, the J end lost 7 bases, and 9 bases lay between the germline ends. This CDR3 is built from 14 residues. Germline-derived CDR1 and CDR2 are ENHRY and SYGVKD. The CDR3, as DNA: TGTGCCATCAGTGAGGGACAGCCCAATTCACCCCTCCACTTT. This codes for CAISEGQPNSPLHF.

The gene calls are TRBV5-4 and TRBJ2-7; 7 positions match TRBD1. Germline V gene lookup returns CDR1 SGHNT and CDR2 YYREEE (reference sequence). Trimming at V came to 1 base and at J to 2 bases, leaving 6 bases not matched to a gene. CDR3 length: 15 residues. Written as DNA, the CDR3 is TGTGCCAGCAGCTTGAAGACAGGGACCACCTACGAGCAGTACTTC. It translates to CASSLKTGTTYEQYF.

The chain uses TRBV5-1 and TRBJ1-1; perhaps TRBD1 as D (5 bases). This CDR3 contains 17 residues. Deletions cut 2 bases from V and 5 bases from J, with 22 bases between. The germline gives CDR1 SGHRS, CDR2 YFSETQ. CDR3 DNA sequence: TGCGCCAGCAGCTTTAGGGCCTTCCAAGGGGTAGGGACTGAAGCTTTCTTT. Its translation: CASSFRAFQGVGTEAFF. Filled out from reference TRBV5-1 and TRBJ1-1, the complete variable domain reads KAGVTQTPRYLIKTRGQQVTLSCSPISGHRSVSWYQQTPGQGLQFLFEYFSETQRNKGNFPGRFSGRQFSNSRSEMNVSTLELGDSALYLCASSFRAFQGVGTEAFFGQGTRLTVV.

CDR3 loop: CASSLGLNTDTQYF. CDR3 sequence (DNA): TGTGCCAGCAGCTTGGGACTAAATACAGATACGCAGTATTTT. V gene TRBV7-2 combines with J gene TRBJ2-3; TRBD2 matches 7 bases. This CDR3 region has 14 residues. Per germline, CDR1 SGHTA and CDR2 FQGNSA. V was pared by 3 bases and J by 3 bases, with 3 bases of the junction left unmatched.

CDR3 sequence (DNA): TGTGCCAGCAGTGGGCGCAGGGGGAACACTGAAGCTTTCTTT. Translated, it gives CASSGRRGNTEAFF. This chain links TRBV2 with TRBJ1-1; perhaps TRBD1 as D (6 bases). The germline V gene encodes CDR1 SNHLY and CDR2 FYNNEI. The V and J ends lost 4 bases and 1 base respectively, with 10 bases between them. This CDR3 contains 14 residues.

The CDR3 coding sequence is TGTGCCAGCTCACCAACGACACAGGGGATGGATGGCTACACCTTC. Translated: CASSPTTQGMDGYTF. J is TRBJ1-2 and V is TRBV18, with 7 nucleotides matching TRBD1. Germline V CDR1 and CDR2: KGHSH, LQKENI. The CDR3 extends over 15 amino acids. V lost 2 bases to trimming and J lost 6 bases; unmatched junction nucleotides: 9.

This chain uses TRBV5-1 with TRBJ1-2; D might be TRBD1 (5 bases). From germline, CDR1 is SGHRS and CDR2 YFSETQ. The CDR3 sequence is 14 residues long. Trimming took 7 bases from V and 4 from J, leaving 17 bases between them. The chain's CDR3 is CASSWAGTGYGYTF. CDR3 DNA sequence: TGCGCCAGCTCTTGGGCGGGGACGGGCTATGGCTACACCTTC.

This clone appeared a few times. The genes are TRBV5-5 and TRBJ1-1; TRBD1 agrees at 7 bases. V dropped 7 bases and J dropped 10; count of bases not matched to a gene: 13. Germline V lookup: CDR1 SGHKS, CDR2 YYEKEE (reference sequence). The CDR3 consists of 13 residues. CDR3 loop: CASGISGGSVAFF. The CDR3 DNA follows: TGTGCCAGCGGAATTTCAGGGGGGTCGGTAGCTTTCTTT.

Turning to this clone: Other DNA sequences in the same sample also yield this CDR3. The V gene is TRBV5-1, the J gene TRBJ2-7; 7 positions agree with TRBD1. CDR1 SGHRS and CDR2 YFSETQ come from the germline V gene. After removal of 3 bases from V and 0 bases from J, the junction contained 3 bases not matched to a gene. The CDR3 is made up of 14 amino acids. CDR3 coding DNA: TGCGCCAGCAGCTCGGGACAGCCCTCCTACGAGCAGTACTTC. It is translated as CASSSGQPSYEQYF.

The CDR3 sequence is CASSTGQGREQYF. DNA of the CDR3: TGCGCCAGCAGCACCGGACAGGGACGCGAGCAGTACTTC. The V call is TRBV5-1, the J call TRBJ2-7, with TRBD1 matching 8 bases. The CDR3 is made up of 13 amino acids. The germline CDR1 and CDR2 sequences are SGHRS and YFSETQ. The J segment lost 6 bases and the V segment lost 4 bases, leaving 6 bases of the junction unmatched.

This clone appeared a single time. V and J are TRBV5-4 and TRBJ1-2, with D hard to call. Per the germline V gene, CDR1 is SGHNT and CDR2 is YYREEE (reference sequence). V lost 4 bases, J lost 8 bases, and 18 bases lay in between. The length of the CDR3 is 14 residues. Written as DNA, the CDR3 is TGTGCCAGCAGCACCGAGAGTCGCCCCGGGGGCTACACCTTC. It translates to CASSTESRPGGYTF.

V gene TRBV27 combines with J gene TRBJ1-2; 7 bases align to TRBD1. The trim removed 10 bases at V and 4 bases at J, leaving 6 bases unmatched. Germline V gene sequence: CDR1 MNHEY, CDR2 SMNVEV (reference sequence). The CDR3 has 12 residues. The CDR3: CATRGGSYGYTF. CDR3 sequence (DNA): TGTGCCACCAGGGGGGGTTCCTATGGCTACACCTTC.

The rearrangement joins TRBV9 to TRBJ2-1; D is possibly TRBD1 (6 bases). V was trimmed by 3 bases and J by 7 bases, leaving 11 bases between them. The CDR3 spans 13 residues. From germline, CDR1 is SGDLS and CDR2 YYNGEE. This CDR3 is CASSESQGNEQFF. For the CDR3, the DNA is TGTGCCAGCAGCGAGAGCCAGGGGAATGAGCAGTTCTTC. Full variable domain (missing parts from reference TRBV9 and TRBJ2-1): DSGVTQTPKHLITATGQRVTLRCSPRSGDLSVYWYQQSLDQGLQFLIQYYNGEERAKGNILERFSAQQFPDLHSELNLSSLELGDSALYFCASSESQGNEQFFGPGTRLTVL.

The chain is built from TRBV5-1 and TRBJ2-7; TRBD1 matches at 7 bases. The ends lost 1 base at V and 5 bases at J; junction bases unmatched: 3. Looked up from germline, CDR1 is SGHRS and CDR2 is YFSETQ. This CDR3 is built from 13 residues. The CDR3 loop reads CASSLRQGHEQYF. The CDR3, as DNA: TGCGCCAGCAGCTTGCGACAGGGCCACGAGCAGTACTTC. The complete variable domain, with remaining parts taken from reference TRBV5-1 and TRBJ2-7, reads KAGVTQTPRYLIKTRGQQVTLSCSPISGHRSVSWYQQTPGQGLQFLFEYFSETQRNKGNFPGRFSGRQFSNSRSEMNVSTLELGDSALYLCASSLRQGHEQYFGPGTRLTVT.

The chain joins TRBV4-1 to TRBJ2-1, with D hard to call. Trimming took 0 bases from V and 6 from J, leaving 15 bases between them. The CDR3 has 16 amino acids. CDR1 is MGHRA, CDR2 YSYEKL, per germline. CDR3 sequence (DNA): TGCGCCAGCAGCCAAGAGAGCCCCCGCCACCTCAATGAGCAGTTCTTC. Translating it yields CASSQESPRHLNEQFF.